This T cell receptor (beta chain) is drawn from a study of T cell changes during pregnancy in multiple sclerosis. Assay used: immunoSEQ multiplex PCR; TCRdb lists only in-frame clones, some missing. The table records tens of thousands of clones, approximately 93% of them present only once. The CDR3 length is 16 residues. Germline V gene data show CDR1 as MNHEY and CDR2 as SVGAGI. The J segment lost 2 bases and the V segment lost 0 bases, leaving 1 base of the junction unmatched. The sample consisted of CD4+ T cells from peripheral blood mononuclear cells, taken in the first trimester of pregnancy. V usage is TRBV6-5 and J usage is TRBJ2-1, with 10 bases fitting TRBD1. This sequence was found in a female donor with multiple sclerosis, enrolled in a pregnancy study. CDR3 coding DNA: TGTGCCAGCAGTTACTCCGGGACAGGGGCCTACAATGAGCAGTTCTTC. Its protein is CASSYSGTGAYNEQFF.